The rows below give T cell receptor beta chains drawn from one sample of a study of early T cells in non-severe SARS-CoV-2 infection. From the 5' RACE reads, TCRdb called clonotypes with MiXCR, one entry per CDR3 protein. Among 80,000 to 95,000 distinct CDR3 sequences, approximately 15% were seen once, and the ten largest hold just over 5%. Source: whole blood, taken at baseline. The receptors derive from an adult who was a healthcare worker with PCR-confirmed SARS-CoV-2 infection or an uninfected control (not recorded which). Both conserved end residues are part of each CDR3. D genes are given only for firm matches. The size field is filled for only some rows; it gives once, few, many or a size class.

V,length,J,D,size,CDR3,DNA
TRBV11-2,13,TRBJ2-7,NA,few,CASSLVDSYEQYF,TGTGCCAGCAGCTTAGTGGACAGCTACGAGCAGTACTTC
TRBV6-6,15,TRBJ2-3,TRBD2,NA,CASSYAGRGTDTQYF,TGTGCCAGCAGTTACGCCGGGAGGGGCACAGATACGCAGTATTTT
TRBV2,13,TRBJ2-7,NA,few,CASTELSLVEQYF,TGTGCCAGCACGGAACTATCCCTGGTAGAGCAGTACTTC
TRBV13,18,TRBJ2-3,TRBD1,many,CASSSSTPGQGVADTQYF,TGTGCCAGCAGCTCCTCGACACCTGGACAGGGGGTGGCAGATACGCAGTATTTT
TRBV25-1,11,TRBJ1-4,NA,many,CASSWSSKLFF,TGTGCCAGCAGTTGGAGTTCAAAACTGTTTTTT
TRBV6-2/TRBV6-3,15,TRBJ2-6,NA,NA,CASSSGGLGANVLTF,TGTGCCAGCAGTTCCGGAGGGTTAGGGGCCAACGTCCTGACTTTC
TRBV20-1,13,TRBJ2-3,NA,few,CSAPGFVTDTQYF,TGCAGTGCTCCCGGATTCGTCACAGATACGCAGTATTTT
TRBV6-2/TRBV6-3,15,TRBJ1-6,NA,many,CASSKGFISDSPLHF,TGTGCCAGCTCCAAGGGTTTTATTTCCGATTCACCCCTCCACTTT
TRBV2,10,TRBJ2-7,NA,few,CASSGNEQYF,TGTGCCAGCTCTGGGAACGAGCAGTACTTC
TRBV6-2/TRBV6-3,12,TRBJ2-3,NA,many,CASSYTGPTQYF,TGTGCCAGCAGTTACACCGGGCCTACGCAGTATTTT
TRBV6-6,12,TRBJ1-2,TRBD1,NA,CASSYPTEGAFF,TGTGCCAGCAGTTACCCCACTGAGGGGGCCTTCTTC
TRBV20-1,9,TRBJ1-1,TRBD1,NA,CKQGTEAFF,TGCAAACAGGGGACTGAAGCTTTCTTT
TRBV20-1,18,TRBJ2-1,TRBD2,many,CSAPRTGTSARSYNEQFF,TGCAGTGCTCCTCGAACCGGGACTAGCGCGCGCTCCTACAATGAGCAGTTCTTC
TRBV20-1,14,TRBJ2-5,TRBD1,NA,CSASTGVDGETQYF,TGCAGTGCTAGTACAGGGGTTGATGGAGAGACCCAGTACTTC
TRBV27,17,TRBJ2-3,NA,few,CASSPARGKGGTDTQYF,TGTGCCAGCAGTCCTGCGCGAGGGAAAGGTGGCACAGATACGCAGTATTTT
TRBV7-6,18,TRBJ2-3,NA,NA,CASSSSANGLHPPDTQYF,TGTGCCAGCAGCTCCTCAGCCAATGGGCTACACCCGCCAGATACGCAGTATTTT
TRBV20-1,13,TRBJ1-1,NA,NA,CSASRGVNTEAFF,TGCAGTGCTAGTCGGGGGGTAAACACTGAAGCTTTCTTT